A selection of T cell receptor beta chains follows, all from one sample in a study of blood T cell repertoires in COVID-19. Clones were sequenced by immunoSEQ multiplex PCR, and TCRdb holds only the in-frame ones, with some missing. The sample yields a few hundred thousand clones, about 88% seen once. Sequencing was done on a sample of peripheral blood. All receptors come from a woman aged 55-75 years with acute or convalescent COVID-19. The CDR3 runs from the conserved cysteine through the conserved F or W. The order of the fields is clone size, V gene, D gene, J gene, CDR3 DNA, CDR3 protein. The D gene is left open where the match is weak. Clone sizes are given selectively: once, few, many, or a class where the clone is expanded.

clone_size: .
v_call: TRBV27
d_call: TRBD1
j_call: TRBJ2-3
cdr3_nt: TGTGCCAGTCAGGGGGAGCCGGCAGATACGCAGTATTTT
cdr3_aa: CASQGEPADTQYF

clone_size: .
v_call: TRBV19
d_call: TRBD1
j_call: TRBJ1-2
cdr3_nt: TGTGCCAGCAAGACAGGGGGCGCCCAGCCTGGTGGCTACACCTTC
cdr3_aa: CASKTGGAQPGGYTF

clone_size: .
v_call: TRBV4-3
d_call: .
j_call: TRBJ1-1
cdr3_nt: TGCGCCAGCAGCCAAGATCACATGGGGGCCACTGAAGCTTTCTTT
cdr3_aa: CASSQDHMGATEAFF

clone_size: .
v_call: TRBV6-2/TRBV6-3
d_call: TRBD1
j_call: TRBJ1-5
cdr3_nt: TGTGCCAGCAGCGTAGACAGGGCCCTTCAGCCCCAGCATTTT
cdr3_aa: CASSVDRALQPQHF

clone_size: few
v_call: TRBV5-4
d_call: TRBD2
j_call: TRBJ2-7
cdr3_nt: TGTGCCAGCAGCAGCGGGACTCTAAGCTCCTACGAGCAGTACTTC
cdr3_aa: CASSSGTLSSYEQYF

clone_size: .
v_call: TRBV5-1
d_call: .
j_call: TRBJ2-1
cdr3_nt: TGCGCCAGCAGCCCGACTACCGACAATGAGCAGTTCTTC
cdr3_aa: CASSPTTDNEQFF

clone_size: .
v_call: TRBV7-9
d_call: .
j_call: TRBJ2-7
cdr3_nt: TGTGCCAGCAGCTTAGCCGTGGAGACCGGGTTCTCCTACGAGCAGTACTTC
cdr3_aa: CASSLAVETGFSYEQYF

clone_size: .
v_call: TRBV27
d_call: TRBD2
j_call: TRBJ2-3
cdr3_nt: TGTGCCACCCTGCCCGGGCTAGCGGGAGGGAGCACAGATACGCAGTATTTT
cdr3_aa: CATLPGLAGGSTDTQYF

clone_size: .
v_call: TRBV20-1
d_call: .
j_call: TRBJ1-5
cdr3_nt: TGCAGTGCTAGTCGTCCTTCGGGGGTAACGGGCCAGCCCCAGCATTTT
cdr3_aa: CSASRPSGVTGQPQHF

clone_size: .
v_call: TRBV12-3/TRBV12-4
d_call: .
j_call: TRBJ2-4
cdr3_nt: TGTGCCAGCAGCGTTCTAGCCAAAAACATTCAGTACTTC
cdr3_aa: CASSVLAKNIQYF

clone_size: few
v_call: TRBV4-1
d_call: .
j_call: TRBJ2-1
cdr3_nt: TGCGCCAGCAGCCAAGTGGGCAGGGGGGCCTACAATGAGCAGTTCTTC
cdr3_aa: CASSQVGRGAYNEQFF

clone_size: .
v_call: TRBV13
d_call: TRBD1
j_call: TRBJ2-5
cdr3_nt: TGTGCCAGCAGCTCAAAGGACAGGGGGGGAGAGACCCAGTACTTC
cdr3_aa: CASSSKDRGGETQYF

clone_size: .
v_call: TRBV6-5
d_call: .
j_call: TRBJ2-5
cdr3_nt: TGTGCCAGCAGCCAACTCCGGGAGACCCAGTACTTC
cdr3_aa: CASSQLRETQYF

clone_size: .
v_call: TRBV9
d_call: TRBD2
j_call: TRBJ2-3
cdr3_nt: TGTGCCAGCAGTAGGGCGGAGCGGGGAACAGATACGCAGTATTTT
cdr3_aa: CASSRAERGTDTQYF

clone_size: .
v_call: TRBV7-9
d_call: .
j_call: TRBJ2-7
cdr3_nt: TGTGCCAGCAGCTCTCGGACTCAACCCTACGAGCAGTACTTC
cdr3_aa: CASSSRTQPYEQYF

clone_size: .
v_call: TRBV19
d_call: TRBD1
j_call: TRBJ1-5
cdr3_nt: TGTGCCAGTAGTATAGGCCCAGGGGGCGTCGATAGCAATCAGCCCCAGCATTTT
cdr3_aa: CASSIGPGGVDSNQPQHF

clone_size: .
v_call: TRBV7-2
d_call: .
j_call: TRBJ2-2
cdr3_nt: TGTGCCAGCAGCTTAGTAGGTGACAGGTTCACCGGGGAGCTGTTTTTT
cdr3_aa: CASSLVGDRFTGELFF

clone_size: .
v_call: TRBV27
d_call: .
j_call: TRBJ1-5
cdr3_nt: TGTGCCAGCAGTTTCAGGGAAAATCAGCCCCAGCATTTT
cdr3_aa: CASSFRENQPQHF

clone_size: .
v_call: TRBV28
d_call: TRBD2
j_call: TRBJ2-5
cdr3_nt: TGTGCCAGCAGTTTAGGTAGACTAGCGGGGCTCCAAGAGACCCAGTACTTC
cdr3_aa: CASSLGRLAGLQETQYF

clone_size: .
v_call: TRBV7-8
d_call: .
j_call: TRBJ2-7
cdr3_nt: TGTGCCAGCAGCTTAGAGGGGCCCCTCTCCTACGAGCAGTACTTC
cdr3_aa: CASSLEGPLSYEQYF

clone_size: .
v_call: TRBV18
d_call: TRBD2
j_call: TRBJ2-1
cdr3_nt: TGTGCCAGCTCAGGCCGGCGGGCGGGGGGCAATGAGCAGTTCTTC
cdr3_aa: CASSGRRAGGNEQFF

clone_size: .
v_call: TRBV2
d_call: TRBD1
j_call: TRBJ1-4
cdr3_nt: TGTGCCAGCAGTAAGAGGACAGGGATTGGTGAAAAACTGTTTTTT
cdr3_aa: CASSKRTGIGEKLFF

clone_size: once
v_call: TRBV2
d_call: TRBD1
j_call: TRBJ1-2
cdr3_nt: TGTGCCAGCAGGGGGACAGGGGGTAGTGGCTATGGCTACACCTTC
cdr3_aa: CASRGTGGSGYGYTF

clone_size: .
v_call: TRBV2
d_call: .
j_call: TRBJ1-2
cdr3_nt: TGTGCCAGCAGTGAGGGGGAAGGGGGTCGCTACACCTTC
cdr3_aa: CASSEGEGGRYTF

clone_size: .
v_call: TRBV24-1
d_call: .
j_call: TRBJ1-5
cdr3_nt: TGTGCCACCGGGAGTGGCAATCAGCCCCAGCATTTT
cdr3_aa: CATGSGNQPQHF